This T cell receptor beta chain is drawn from a study of blood T cell repertoires in COVID-19. About the study: Samples taken during acute and convalescent COVID-19 were collected in the United States, Italy and Spain. From T cells, B-cell-depleted T cells, or PBMCs came the material, which was cDNA or gDNA.

This clone was seen more than once but under ten times. The trim removed 4 bases at V and 7 bases at J, leaving 11 bases unmatched. The germline gives CDR1 SNHLY, CDR2 FYNNEI. The CDR3 covers 16 residues. Study processing details: Reference gene primer amplification in the assay estimated nucleated cell counts. The repertoire was sequenced with immunoSEQ multiplex PCR; TCRdb's copy has only in-frame clones and lacks some. V and J calls and clone size come straight from that table; D and trimming were deduced from the DNA. The sample records a few hundred thousand clones, over 75% being singletons. The chain combines TRBV2 with TRBJ1-4; TRBD1 matches at 8 bases. The TCR sequence derives from a woman in her 70s with COVID-19, enrolled during active disease. Sequencing input: peripheral blood. CDR3 DNA sequence: TGTGCCAGCAGTGCCCCTGACAGGGGTGGGGGTGAAAAACTGTTTTTT. Its translation is CASSAPDRGGGEKLFF.